This TCR beta chain was sequenced for a study of PD-1 blockade in mismatch repair-deficient tumors. Study details: Patients had more than ten mismatch repair-deficient cancer types, all previously treated and progressing.

Mismatch repair deficiency was confirmed in all patients, by PCR or immunohistochemistry. Study outcomes and limitations: After pembrolizumab, tumor-resident clones rose rapidly, then generally contracted before radiologic responses.

TCRdb keeps only in-frame clones here, not all; method: immunoSEQ multiplex PCR. Among 120,000 or so clones, roughly 86% were seen once, and the ten largest hold approximately 13%. V dropped 4 bases and J dropped 0; count of bases not matched to a gene: 2. CDR1 and CDR2 (germline): MNHNY, SVGAGI (reference sequence). CDR3 length equals 14 residues. Points on this clone: Its antigen is undetermined.

This TCR was sampled from an adult with mismatch repair-deficient cancer. V and J are TRBV6-6 and TRBJ1-1; 7 nucleotides match TRBD1. This specimen consisted of peripheral blood, obtained 44 weeks after starting pembrolizumab. CDR3 residues: CASSLGQMNTEAFF. CDR3 DNA sequence: TGTGCCAGCAGTTTGGGACAGATGAACACTGAAGCTTTCTTT.